This is a list of T cell receptor beta chains from one sample in a study of shared clonotypes between healthy human individuals. This table comes from immunoSEQ multiplex PCR, and its TCRdb copy is limited to in-frame clones, with some not included. The sample lists more than 1,200,000 clones; approximately 98.5% were seen once. Specimen: naive CD4+ T cells sorted from blood. The receptors were sampled from a man aged 25-40 years in good health. CDR3s include the opening cysteine and the closing phenylalanine or tryptophan. Each record gives: J gene, clone size, V gene, D gene, CDR3 DNA, CDR3 protein. The D gene is left open where the match is weak. A row's size may be missing; if present it is once, few, many or a size class.

j_call: TRBJ1-1; clone_size: NA; v_call: TRBV20-1; d_call: NA; cdr3_nt: TGCAGTGCTAGAGATCGTCCCAGGGCCTTTTTT; cdr3_aa: CSARDRPRAFF
j_call: TRBJ1-1; clone_size: NA; v_call: TRBV19; d_call: NA; cdr3_nt: TGTGCCAGTAGTATCGGAGGTAAAGCTTTCTTT; cdr3_aa: CASSIGGKAFF
j_call: TRBJ2-3; clone_size: NA; v_call: TRBV27; d_call: NA; cdr3_nt: TGTGCCAGCAGTTCAGGGTCTAGCACAGATACGCAGTATTTT; cdr3_aa: CASSSGSSTDTQYF
j_call: TRBJ2-2; clone_size: NA; v_call: TRBV18; d_call: TRBD1; cdr3_nt: TGTGCCAGCTCACCTCTCGGACAGGGGGCTATAAACACCGGGGAGCTGTTTTTT; cdr3_aa: CASSPLGQGAINTGELFF
j_call: TRBJ2-3; clone_size: NA; v_call: TRBV5-1; d_call: TRBD1; cdr3_nt: TGCGCCAGCAGCCGGACTGGACAGGGCACCACAGATACGCAGTATTTT; cdr3_aa: CASSRTGQGTTDTQYF
j_call: TRBJ1-5; clone_size: NA; v_call: TRBV7-9; d_call: NA; cdr3_nt: TGTGCCAGCAGCTTCTCAGGGACCGTGCAGCCCCAGCATTTT; cdr3_aa: CASSFSGTVQPQHF
j_call: TRBJ2-5; clone_size: NA; v_call: TRBV2; d_call: NA; cdr3_nt: TGTGCCAGCAGTGGAAGCGGCCAAGAGACCCAGTACTTC; cdr3_aa: CASSGSGQETQYF
j_call: TRBJ2-5; clone_size: NA; v_call: TRBV7-9; d_call: NA; cdr3_nt: TGTGCCAGCAGCTTAGACAGACAAGAGACCCAGTACTTC; cdr3_aa: CASSLDRQETQYF
j_call: TRBJ2-7; clone_size: NA; v_call: TRBV7-9; d_call: TRBD1; cdr3_nt: TGTGCCAGCAGCTCGCCCTCCGGGACAGTCGCAACGGGCGCCTACGAGCAGTACTTC; cdr3_aa: CASSSPSGTVATGAYEQYF
j_call: TRBJ2-3; clone_size: NA; v_call: TRBV7-2; d_call: NA; cdr3_nt: TGTGCCAGCAGCTTAAGAGGCAGCAACACAGATACGCAGTATTTT; cdr3_aa: CASSLRGSNTDTQYF
j_call: TRBJ2-7; clone_size: NA; v_call: TRBV5-1; d_call: NA; cdr3_nt: TGCGCCAGCAGCCCTTGGGAAGGAGGAAACTCCTACGAGCAGTACTTC; cdr3_aa: CASSPWEGGNSYEQYF
j_call: TRBJ2-5; clone_size: NA; v_call: TRBV18; d_call: NA; cdr3_nt: TGTGCCAGCTCACCAGTATTGACAGTGAATGTCGGGTACCAAGAGACCCAGTACTTC; cdr3_aa: CASSPVLTVNVGYQETQYF
j_call: TRBJ1-1; clone_size: NA; v_call: TRBV5-5; d_call: NA; cdr3_nt: TGTGCCAGCAGCTTGGTAGGTCCGGACACTGAAGCTTTCTTT; cdr3_aa: CASSLVGPDTEAFF
j_call: TRBJ1-5; clone_size: NA; v_call: TRBV19; d_call: TRBD1; cdr3_nt: TGTGCCAGTAGGGTAGGACAGGCCCACGGGCCCCAGCATTTT; cdr3_aa: CASRVGQAHGPQHF
j_call: TRBJ2-3; clone_size: NA; v_call: TRBV5-1; d_call: NA; cdr3_nt: TGCGCCAGCAGCGAGATGAGGGGCACAGATACGCAGTATTTT; cdr3_aa: CASSEMRGTDTQYF
j_call: TRBJ2-3; clone_size: NA; v_call: TRBV11-3; d_call: TRBD2; cdr3_nt: TGTGCCAGCAGCCCCGGCCCCCGTACTAGCGGGAGCACAGATACGCAGTATTTT; cdr3_aa: CASSPGPRTSGSTDTQYF
j_call: TRBJ2-7; clone_size: NA; v_call: TRBV28; d_call: NA; cdr3_nt: TGTGCCACCACCGGGACACCCACCTACGAGCAGTACTTC; cdr3_aa: CATTGTPTYEQYF
j_call: TRBJ1-4; clone_size: NA; v_call: TRBV2; d_call: NA; cdr3_nt: TGTGCCAGCAGTGAAGCAGGTAAGGATGCAACTAATGAAAAACTGTTTTTT; cdr3_aa: CASSEAGKDATNEKLFF
j_call: TRBJ2-7; clone_size: NA; v_call: TRBV7-2; d_call: TRBD1; cdr3_nt: TGTGCCAGCATCGAGACAGGGTTGAGCTCCTACGAGCAGTACTTC; cdr3_aa: CASIETGLSSYEQYF
j_call: TRBJ1-1; clone_size: NA; v_call: TRBV29-1; d_call: NA; cdr3_nt: TGCAGCGTTGTAGAGGACACCATGAACACTGAAGCTTTCTTT; cdr3_aa: CSVVEDTMNTEAFF
j_call: TRBJ2-7; clone_size: NA; v_call: TRBV6-6; d_call: TRBD1; cdr3_nt: TGTGCCAGCAGTTACCGGGACAGGGGTTCCCACGAGCAGTACTTC; cdr3_aa: CASSYRDRGSHEQYF
j_call: TRBJ2-7; clone_size: NA; v_call: TRBV5-4; d_call: TRBD1; cdr3_nt: TGTGCCAGCAGCGCCGGCAGTCACAGGGGAGAAGAGCAGTACTTC; cdr3_aa: CASSAGSHRGEEQYF
j_call: TRBJ2-5; clone_size: NA; v_call: TRBV7-9; d_call: TRBD1; cdr3_nt: TGTGCCAGCAACCTTGAGTCGACAGGGGGATTATTAGTTTGGGAGACCCAGTACTTC; cdr3_aa: CASNLESTGGLLVWETQYF
j_call: TRBJ2-2; clone_size: NA; v_call: TRBV11-3; d_call: NA; cdr3_nt: TGTGCCAGCAGCTTAAGGGGAAGGGAGTACACCGGGGAGCTGTTTTTT; cdr3_aa: CASSLRGREYTGELFF
j_call: TRBJ2-3; clone_size: NA; v_call: TRBV6-6; d_call: NA; cdr3_nt: TGTGCCAGCAGTTCTACGGCGGGTGGTACAGATACGCAGTATTTT; cdr3_aa: CASSSTAGGTDTQYF
j_call: TRBJ2-7; clone_size: NA; v_call: TRBV6-5; d_call: TRBD2; cdr3_nt: TGTGCCAGCAGTTACACTAGCGGAACTACCTACGAGCAGTACTTC; cdr3_aa: CASSYTSGTTYEQYF
j_call: TRBJ2-7; clone_size: NA; v_call: TRBV7-2; d_call: NA; cdr3_nt: TGTGCCAGCAGCTTGGGACGGAACTACGAGCAGTACTTC; cdr3_aa: CASSLGRNYEQYF
j_call: TRBJ1-4; clone_size: NA; v_call: TRBV6-1; d_call: NA; cdr3_nt: TGTGCCAGCAGTCCCCGGGCAACTAATGAAAAACTGTTTTTT; cdr3_aa: CASSPRATNEKLFF
j_call: TRBJ2-2; clone_size: NA; v_call: TRBV5-1; d_call: TRBD1; cdr3_nt: TGCGCCAGCGGGAGACAGGGAGAGACCGGGGAGCTGTTTTTT; cdr3_aa: CASGRQGETGELFF
j_call: TRBJ1-5; clone_size: once; v_call: TRBV11-2; d_call: TRBD1; cdr3_nt: TGTGCCAGCAGCCCAGGGACAGGGGGAAAGCCCCAGCATTTT; cdr3_aa: CASSPGTGGKPQHF
j_call: TRBJ2-5; clone_size: NA; v_call: TRBV5-1; d_call: NA; cdr3_nt: TGCGCCAGCAGCTTTGCCCAGGTTGGGGAGACCCAGTACTTC; cdr3_aa: CASSFAQVGETQYF
j_call: TRBJ1-5; clone_size: NA; v_call: TRBV27; d_call: NA; cdr3_nt: TGTGCCAGCAGTTTAGGGGCAGGGAGACGCAATCAGCCCCAGCATTTT; cdr3_aa: CASSLGAGRRNQPQHF
j_call: TRBJ2-1; clone_size: NA; v_call: TRBV15; d_call: TRBD2; cdr3_nt: TGTGCCACCAGCAGAGATTCGGGAGGGAGCAGGTTTGAGCAGTTCTTC; cdr3_aa: CATSRDSGGSRFEQFF
j_call: TRBJ1-2; clone_size: NA; v_call: TRBV11-2; d_call: NA; cdr3_nt: TGTGCCAGCAGCTTAGAAGGGGGAAGCTATGGCTACACCTTC; cdr3_aa: CASSLEGGSYGYTF
j_call: TRBJ2-1; clone_size: NA; v_call: TRBV5-4; d_call: NA; cdr3_nt: TGTGCCAGCAGCCGGGCTAGTGGGAGCAATGAGCAGTTCTTC; cdr3_aa: CASSRASGSNEQFF
j_call: TRBJ1-4; clone_size: NA; v_call: TRBV25-1; d_call: NA; cdr3_nt: TGTGCCAGCACCAGACTGGGAAATGAAAAACTGTTTTTT; cdr3_aa: CASTRLGNEKLFF
j_call: TRBJ2-5; clone_size: NA; v_call: TRBV5-6; d_call: NA; cdr3_nt: TGTGCCAGCAGCCCTGGACGGTATGAGACCCAGTACTTC; cdr3_aa: CASSPGRYETQYF
j_call: TRBJ2-3; clone_size: NA; v_call: TRBV9; d_call: TRBD2; cdr3_nt: TGTGCCAGCAGCGTAGGAATAGGCGGGAGGGCTTTCACAGATACGCAGTATTTT; cdr3_aa: CASSVGIGGRAFTDTQYF
j_call: TRBJ1-1; clone_size: few; v_call: TRBV2; d_call: TRBD1; cdr3_nt: TGTGCCAGCAGTCAAACCGGGACAGGGGGGAAAGCTTTCTTT; cdr3_aa: CASSQTGTGGKAFF
j_call: TRBJ2-3; clone_size: NA; v_call: TRBV2; d_call: NA; cdr3_nt: TGTGCCAGCAGTGAAAGAACAGATACGCAGTATTTT; cdr3_aa: CASSERTDTQYF
j_call: TRBJ1-1; clone_size: NA; v_call: TRBV30; d_call: NA; cdr3_nt: TGTGCCTGGGCCATTGAGGGGGGTCGGCCTGAAGCTTTCTTT; cdr3_aa: CAWAIEGGRPEAFF
j_call: TRBJ1-5; clone_size: NA; v_call: TRBV19; d_call: NA; cdr3_nt: TGTGCCAGTAGCCGACAAATAAGGTCGGCTCAGCCCCAGCATTTT; cdr3_aa: CASSRQIRSAQPQHF
j_call: TRBJ2-1; clone_size: NA; v_call: TRBV20-1; d_call: NA; cdr3_nt: TGCAGTGCTGGGTACGGGACAGAGCAGTTCTTC; cdr3_aa: CSAGYGTEQFF
j_call: TRBJ2-7; clone_size: NA; v_call: TRBV6-5; d_call: TRBD2; cdr3_nt: TGTGCCAGCACCCAAGGGACTAGCGGGAGGAGCGAGCAGTACTTC; cdr3_aa: CASTQGTSGRSEQYF
j_call: TRBJ2-1; clone_size: NA; v_call: TRBV7-8; d_call: NA; cdr3_nt: TGTGCCAGCAGCTTTATCAACAATGAGCAGTTCTTC; cdr3_aa: CASSFINNEQFF
j_call: TRBJ2-6; clone_size: NA; v_call: TRBV28; d_call: TRBD1; cdr3_nt: TGTGCCAGCAGCCTAACAGGGGCCGGGGCCAACGTCCTGACTTTC; cdr3_aa: CASSLTGAGANVLTF